The T cell receptor (beta chain) under discussion was sequenced for a study of blood T cell repertoires in COVID-19. There are a few counts of this clone. The length of the CDR3 is 15 residues. Trimming stripped 2 bases from V and 7 bases from J, with 17 bases between. Germline assignment: CDR1 SEHNR and CDR2 FQNEAQ (reference sequence). Methods used by the authors: Estimation of nucleated cell counts was performed using reference gene primer amplification. The repertoire was sequenced with immunoSEQ multiplex PCR; TCRdb's copy has only in-frame clones and lacks some. That table furnishes V, J and clone size, whereas the DNA furnished D and trimming. The data hold fewer than 350,000 clones, with 75% to 90% observed a single time.

The sequence was collected from a woman aged 30 to 39 who had recovered from COVID-19. The sample comprised peripheral blood. The chain has TRBV7-9 and TRBJ1-2; D is undetermined. Here the CDR3 DNA reads TGTGCCAGCAGCTTATATGGGTCAGACTGGTTTGGCTACACCTTC. Translating it yields CASSLYGSDWFGYTF.